Listed below are T cell receptor beta chains from one sample, sequenced in a study of cytomegalovirus exposure and HLA in healthy donors. The method was immunoSEQ multiplex PCR; TCRdb's version includes in-frame clones alone and lacks a portion of them. The sample carries approximately 100,000 clones, approximately 80% recorded once. The material sequenced was PBMCs. The origin of the receptors is a man aged 35 to 55 in good health and CMV-seropositive. Each CDR3 is given with its conserved first and last residue. Fields, in order: D gene, J gene, V gene, CDR3 DNA, CDR3 protein. The D gene is left open where the match is weak.

-,TRBJ1-4,TRBV18,TGTGCCAGCTCCGAGGACAATAATGAAAAACTGTTTTTT,CASSEDNNEKLFF
TRBD1,TRBJ1-5,TRBV18,TGTGCCAGCTCACCACACAAAGGGGGAGTCCCCCGGGACAGGGGGTTTTGGCAGCCCCAGCATTTT,CASSPHKGGVPRDRGFWQPQHF
TRBD2,TRBJ2-1,TRBV29-1,TGCAGCGTTGCGGGGGGGCCAGGGAATGAGCAGTTCTTC,CSVAGGPGNEQFF
-,TRBJ1-4,TRBV7-2,TGTGCCAGCAGCGATGGACGGAGGTTTGCAACTAATGAAAAACTGTTTTTT,CASSDGRRFATNEKLFF
TRBD2,TRBJ2-3,TRBV4-3,TGCGCCAGCAGCTACGGACTAGCGGGGGCCACAGATACGCAGTATTTT,CASSYGLAGATDTQYF
-,TRBJ2-5,TRBV7-9,TGTGCCAGCAGCTTAGGGCCCCCCAGGGAGACCCAGTACTTC,CASSLGPPRETQYF
-,TRBJ2-6,TRBV15,TGTGCCACCAGCAGAGATCCTCGGGCCAGCGGGTCTGGGGCCAACGTCCTGACTTTC,CATSRDPRASGSGANVLTF
-,TRBJ1-3,TRBV11-1,TGTGCCAGCAGCTCCTGGCGAAACACCATATATTTT,CASSSWRNTIYF
-,TRBJ1-2,TRBV6-5,TGTGCCAGCAGTTACTCCTGGCAGGGTGGCTACACCTTC,CASSYSWQGGYTF
TRBD2,TRBJ2-7,TRBV5-1,TGCGCCAGCAGCTTGGGTCAGCCGGGACTATCCTACGAGCAGTACTTC,CASSLGQPGLSYEQYF
-,TRBJ1-2,TRBV29-1,TGCAGCGTTGACCGACAGCAAGCTAACTATGGCTACACCTTC,CSVDRQQANYGYTF
-,TRBJ1-6,TRBV9,TGTGCCAGCACCGCCTTTGGGACACTGAATTCACCCCTCCACTTT,CASTAFGTLNSPLHF
-,TRBJ1-2,TRBV7-2,TGTGCCAGCAGCCCCCAGACTAACTATGGCTACACCTTC,CASSPQTNYGYTF
-,TRBJ2-7,TRBV29-1,TGCAGCGTTGATTCCGGGACCTACGAGCAGTACTTC,CSVDSGTYEQYF
TRBD2,TRBJ2-3,TRBV7-2,TGTGCCAGCAGCTTGAACAGCGGGGCAAATACGCAGTATTTT,CASSLNSGANTQYF
TRBD1,TRBJ2-7,TRBV29-1,TGCAGCGTTGAAGCGGCAGGGGGTCTCTACGAGCAGTACTTC,CSVEAAGGLYEQYF
-,TRBJ1-5,TRBV5-6,TGTGCCAGCAGCTTCCGACAGGTAGGACAGCCCCAGCATTTT,CASSFRQVGQPQHF
TRBD1,TRBJ1-1,TRBV5-1,TGCGCCAGCAGAACAGGGGGCGCGGGGAACACTGAAGCTTTCTTT,CASRTGGAGNTEAFF
-,TRBJ2-3,TRBV7-2,TGTGCCAGCAGCTTCATCAGCACAGATACGCAGTATTTT,CASSFISTDTQYF
-,TRBJ1-1,TRBV6-5,TGTGCCAGCAGTTACGTTGGTAGAGGGGGGGGGACTGAAGCTTTCTTT,CASSYVGRGGGTEAFF
TRBD1,TRBJ1-5,TRBV6-6,TGTGCCAGCAGGGGACAGGACAATCAGCCCCAGCATTTT,CASRGQDNQPQHF
-,TRBJ1-2,TRBV5-6,TGTGCCAGCAGCAATGCTGTGGTTGGAGGGCTTGGCTACACCTTC,CASSNAVVGGLGYTF
TRBD1,TRBJ2-5,TRBV7-9,TGTTCCAGCAGCTTAGTCGGGACAGGGGGCGAAGAGACCCAGTACTTC,CSSSLVGTGGEETQYF